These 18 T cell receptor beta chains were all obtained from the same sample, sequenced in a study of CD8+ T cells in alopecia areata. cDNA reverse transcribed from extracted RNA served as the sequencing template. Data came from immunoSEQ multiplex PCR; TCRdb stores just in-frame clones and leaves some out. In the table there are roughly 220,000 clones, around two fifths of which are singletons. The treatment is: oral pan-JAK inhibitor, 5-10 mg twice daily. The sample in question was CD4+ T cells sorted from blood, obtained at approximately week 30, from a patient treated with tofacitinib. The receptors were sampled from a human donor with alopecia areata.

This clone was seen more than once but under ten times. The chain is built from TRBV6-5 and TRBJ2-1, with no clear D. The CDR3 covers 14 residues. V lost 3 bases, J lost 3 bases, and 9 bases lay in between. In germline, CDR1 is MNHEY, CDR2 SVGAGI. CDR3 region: CASSYQTDYNEQFF. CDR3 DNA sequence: TGTGCCAGCAGTTATCAAACAGACTACAATGAGCAGTTCTTC.

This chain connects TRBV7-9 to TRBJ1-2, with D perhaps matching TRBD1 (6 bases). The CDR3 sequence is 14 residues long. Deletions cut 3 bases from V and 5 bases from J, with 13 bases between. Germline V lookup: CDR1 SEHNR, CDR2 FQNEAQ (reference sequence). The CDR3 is CASSLDSEDYGYTF. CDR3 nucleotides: TGTGCCAGCAGCTTGGACAGCGAAGATTATGGCTACACCTTC.

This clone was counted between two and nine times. Written as DNA, the CDR3 is TGTGCCAGCAGTCCCGTGGGGGCCGTTGGAGGCTACACCTTC. Translating gives CASSPVGAVGGYTF. This chain links TRBV27 with TRBJ1-2; a possible D gene is TRBD1 (6 bases). V was cut by 5 bases and J by 8 bases, with 18 bases left in between. The CDR3 extends over 14 amino acids. Germline values: CDR1 MNHEY, CDR2 SMNVEV (reference sequence).

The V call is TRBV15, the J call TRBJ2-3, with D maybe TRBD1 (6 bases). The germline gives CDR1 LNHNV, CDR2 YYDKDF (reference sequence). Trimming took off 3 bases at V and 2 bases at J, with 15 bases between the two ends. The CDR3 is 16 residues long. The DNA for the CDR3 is TGTGCCACCAGCAGTGGGATGGACAGCATCACAGATACGCAGTATTTT. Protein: CATSSGMDSITDTQYF.

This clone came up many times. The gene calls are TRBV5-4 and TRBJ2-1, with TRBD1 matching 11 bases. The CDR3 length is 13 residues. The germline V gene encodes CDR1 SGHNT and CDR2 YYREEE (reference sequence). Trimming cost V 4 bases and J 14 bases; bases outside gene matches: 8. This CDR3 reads CASSNLQGQGEFF. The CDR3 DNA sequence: TGTGCCAGCAGCAATCTACAGGGACAGGGGGAGTTCTTC.

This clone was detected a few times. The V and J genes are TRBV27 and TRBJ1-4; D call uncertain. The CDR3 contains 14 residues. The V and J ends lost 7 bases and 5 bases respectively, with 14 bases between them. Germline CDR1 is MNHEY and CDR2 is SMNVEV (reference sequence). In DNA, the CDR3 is TGTGCCAGCAAGGCCGAAATGAGAAATGAAAAACTGTTTTTT. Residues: CASKAEMRNEKLFF. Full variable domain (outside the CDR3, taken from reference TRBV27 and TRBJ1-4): EAQVTQNPRYLITVTGKKLTVTCSQNMNHEYMSWYRQDPGLGLRQIYYSMNVEVTDKGDVPEGYKVSRKEKRNFPLILESPSPNQTSLYFCASKAEMRNEKLFFGSGTQLSVL.

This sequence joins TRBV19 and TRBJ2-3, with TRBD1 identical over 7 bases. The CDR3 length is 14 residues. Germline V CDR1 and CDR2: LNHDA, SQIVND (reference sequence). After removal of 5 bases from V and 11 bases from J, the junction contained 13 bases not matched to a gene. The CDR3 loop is CASSPQIGTEQQYF. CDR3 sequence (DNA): TGTGCCAGTAGTCCACAAATCGGGACAGAGCAGCAGTATTTT.

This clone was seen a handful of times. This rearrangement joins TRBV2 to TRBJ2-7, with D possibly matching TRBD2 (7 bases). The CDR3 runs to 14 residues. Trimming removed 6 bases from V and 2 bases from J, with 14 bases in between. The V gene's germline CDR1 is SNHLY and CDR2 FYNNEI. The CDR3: CASRMGGPPYEQYF. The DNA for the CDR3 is TGTGCCAGCAGAATGGGGGGGCCCCCCTACGAGCAGTACTTC.

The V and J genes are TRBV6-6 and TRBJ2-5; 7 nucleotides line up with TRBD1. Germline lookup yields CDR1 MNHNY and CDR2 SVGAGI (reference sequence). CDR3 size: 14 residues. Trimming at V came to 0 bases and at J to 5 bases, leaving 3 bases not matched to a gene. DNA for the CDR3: TGTGCCAGCAGTTACTCGACAGGGAGCGAGACCCAGTACTTC. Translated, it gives CASSYSTGSETQYF.

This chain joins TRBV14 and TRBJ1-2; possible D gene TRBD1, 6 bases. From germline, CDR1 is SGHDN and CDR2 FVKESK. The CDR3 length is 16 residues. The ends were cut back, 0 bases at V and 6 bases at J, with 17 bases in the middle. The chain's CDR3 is CASSQDNGLSGDGYTF. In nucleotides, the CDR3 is TGTGCCAGCAGCCAAGATAACGGGCTTTCAGGGGATGGCTACACCTTC.

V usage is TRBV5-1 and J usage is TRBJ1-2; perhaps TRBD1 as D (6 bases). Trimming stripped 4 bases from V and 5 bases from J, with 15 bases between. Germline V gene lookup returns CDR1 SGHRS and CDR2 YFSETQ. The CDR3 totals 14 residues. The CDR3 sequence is CASSPGGGQYGYTF. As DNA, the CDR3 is TGCGCCAGCAGCCCCGGCGGGGGGCAATATGGCTACACCTTC.

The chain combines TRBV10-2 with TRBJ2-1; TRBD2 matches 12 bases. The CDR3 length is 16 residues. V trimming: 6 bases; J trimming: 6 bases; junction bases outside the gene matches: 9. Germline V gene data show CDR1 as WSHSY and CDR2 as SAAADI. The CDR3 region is CASRWLAGGPSNEQFF. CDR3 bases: TGCGCCAGCAGGTGGCTAGCGGGAGGGCCGAGCAATGAGCAGTTCTTC.

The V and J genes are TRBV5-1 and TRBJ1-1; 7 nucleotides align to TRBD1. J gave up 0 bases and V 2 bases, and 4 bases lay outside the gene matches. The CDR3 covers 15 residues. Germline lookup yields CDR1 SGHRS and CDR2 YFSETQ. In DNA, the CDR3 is TGCGCCAGCAGCTTTAGGGGGCCCATGAACACTGAAGCTTTCTTT. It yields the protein CASSFRGPMNTEAFF.

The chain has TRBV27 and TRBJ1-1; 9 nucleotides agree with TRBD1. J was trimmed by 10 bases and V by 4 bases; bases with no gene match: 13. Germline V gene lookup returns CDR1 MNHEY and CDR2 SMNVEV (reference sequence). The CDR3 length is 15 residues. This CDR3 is CASSSPGQGLFGAFF. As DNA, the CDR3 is TGTGCCAGCAGTTCCCCGGGACAGGGTCTCTTCGGAGCTTTCTTT.

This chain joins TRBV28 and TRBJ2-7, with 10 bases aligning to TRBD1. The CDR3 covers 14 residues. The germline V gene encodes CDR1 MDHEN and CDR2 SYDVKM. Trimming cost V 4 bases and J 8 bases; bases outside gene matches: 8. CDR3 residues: CASSSGQGLNKQYF. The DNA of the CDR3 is TGTGCCAGCAGTTCGGGACAGGGGCTGAACAAGCAGTACTTC.

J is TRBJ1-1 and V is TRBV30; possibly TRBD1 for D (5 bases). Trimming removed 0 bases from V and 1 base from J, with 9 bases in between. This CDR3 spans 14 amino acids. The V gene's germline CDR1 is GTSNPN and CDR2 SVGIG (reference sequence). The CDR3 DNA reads TGTGCCTGGAGTGTAAAACAGGCGAACACTGAAGCTTTCTTT. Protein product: CAWSVKQANTEAFF.

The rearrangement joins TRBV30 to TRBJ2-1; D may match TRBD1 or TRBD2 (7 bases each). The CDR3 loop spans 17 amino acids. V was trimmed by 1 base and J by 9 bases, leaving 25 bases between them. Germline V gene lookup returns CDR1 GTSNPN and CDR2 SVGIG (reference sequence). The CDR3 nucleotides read TGTGCCTGGAGTGCCCGCTGGGCGGGAGTCCCAGGGGGTGAGCAGTTCTTC. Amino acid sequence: CAWSARWAGVPGGEQFF.

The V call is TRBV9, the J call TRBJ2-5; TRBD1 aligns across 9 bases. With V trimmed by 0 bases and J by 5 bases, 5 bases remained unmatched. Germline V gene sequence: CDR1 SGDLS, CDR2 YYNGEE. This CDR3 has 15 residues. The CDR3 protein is CASSVEGQGRETQYF. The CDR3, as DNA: TGTGCCAGCAGCGTAGAGGGACAGGGACGGGAGACCCAGTACTTC.